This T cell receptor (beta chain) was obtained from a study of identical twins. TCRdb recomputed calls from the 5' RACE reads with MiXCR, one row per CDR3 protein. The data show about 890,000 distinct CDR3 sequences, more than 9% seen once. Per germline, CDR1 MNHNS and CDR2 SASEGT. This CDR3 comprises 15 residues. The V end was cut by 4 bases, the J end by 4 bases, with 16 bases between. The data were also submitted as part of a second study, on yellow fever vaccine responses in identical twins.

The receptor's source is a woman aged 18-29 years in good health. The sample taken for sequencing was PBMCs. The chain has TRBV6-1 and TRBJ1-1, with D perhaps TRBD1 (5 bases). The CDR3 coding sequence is TGTGCCAGCAGTGCCACTACAGGAGTCGGCACTGAAGCTTTCTTT. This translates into CASSATTGVGTEAFF.